Below, 2 T cell receptor beta chains from the same sample are listed, as sequenced in a study of early T cells in non-severe SARS-CoV-2 infection. TCRdb recomputed calls from the 5' RACE reads with MiXCR, one row per CDR3 protein. The sample contains roughly 43,000 distinct CDR3 sequences, 5% to 6.5% of which appear only once. Specimen: whole blood, collected at baseline. The receptors here all came from an adult who was a healthcare worker with PCR-confirmed SARS-CoV-2 infection or an uninfected control (not recorded which).

This clonotype was picked up many times. V is TRBV27 and J is TRBJ1-5; the D gene is possibly TRBD1 (6 bases). CDR3 length equals 18 residues. Trimming pared 2 bases from V and 2 bases from J, leaving 19 bases between. Per germline, CDR1 MNHEY and CDR2 SMNVEV (reference sequence). This CDR3 reads CASSLVGGRMVGNQPQHF. The CDR3 region has the DNA TGTGCCAGCAGTTTAGTTGGGGGGCGGATGGTCGGCAATCAGCCCCAGCATTTT.

The gene calls are TRBV7-8 and TRBJ2-7, with 12 positions matching TRBD2. Germline assignment: CDR1 SGHVS and CDR2 FQNEAQ. CDR3 length: 16 amino acids. V gave up 5 bases and J gave up 3 bases; unmatched junction bases: 8. The CDR3 reads CASSPSGLAGVYEQYF. As DNA, the CDR3 is TGTGCCAGCAGCCCGTCGGGACTAGCGGGCGTCTACGAGCAGTACTTC.